What follows are 12 T cell receptor beta chains derived from one specimen sequenced in a study of T cell clusters in autoimmune cytopenias. Multiplex touch-down PCR amplified TRB using TRB-A and TRB-B pools in one tube. TCRdb re-analyzed the multiplex PCR reads; it lists each CDR3 protein once, without DNA. This sample lists roughly 6,500 distinct CDR3 sequences; its ten largest clones have around 59%. TRB was amplified from 250 ng of peripheral blood genomic DNA per sample. The same data also went into a second study, on T cell repertoires in aging, cancer and after chemotherapy.

What was sequenced was peripheral blood. These receptor sequences come from a human donor in good health.

This chain links TRBV6-2 or TRBV6-3 with TRBJ2-2; absent DNA, TCRdb's TRBD1 call cannot be checked. This CDR3 is 17 amino acids long. Germline assignment: CDR1 MNHEY and CDR2 SVGEGT. CDR3 region: CASSYGTGTVNTGELFF.

J is TRBJ2-3 and V is TRBV13. The germline V gene encodes CDR1 PRHDT and CDR2 FYEKMQ (reference sequence). The CDR3 has 15 residues. The CDR3 here is CASSPRAPGTDTQYF.

The chain couples TRBV19 to TRBJ1-2. The CDR3 has 13 residues. The germline CDR1 and CDR2 sequences are LNHDA and SQIVND (reference sequence). Here the CDR3 reads CASSIRRPYGYTF.

This rearrangement joins TRBV19 to TRBJ1-5; TCRdb calls TRBD1, which cannot be checked without DNA. This CDR3 has 18 residues. The germline CDR1 and CDR2 sequences are LNHDA and SQIVND (reference sequence). The chain's CDR3 is CASSPGQGSVYSNQPQHF.

The chain links TRBV19 to TRBJ1-2; TCRdb indicates TRBD1, and absent DNA this call remains unverified. CDR3 length equals 13 residues. Germline-derived CDR1 and CDR2 are LNHDA and SQIVND (reference sequence). CDR3 protein: CASSIDGQGGYTF.

The chain's CDR3 is CSVRTGRGNTIYF. The chain carries TRBV29-1 and TRBJ1-3; no DNA is available, so the TRBD1 call from TCRdb remains unchecked. Germline-derived CDR1 and CDR2 are SQVTM and ANQGSEA. The CDR3 is 13 amino acids.

Considering frequency, this clonotype is medium-sized (0.01 to 0.1%). V gene TRBV18 combines with J gene TRBJ2-3. The length of the CDR3 is 18 residues. Looked up from germline, CDR1 is KGHSH and CDR2 is LQKENI. This chain's CDR3 is CASSPIQPTGLKTDTQYF.

The chain has TRBV6-1 and TRBJ2-3; with no DNA, the TCRdb D assignment of TRBD1 cannot be verified. Germline V gene lookup returns CDR1 MNHNS and CDR2 SASEGT. The CDR3 totals 13 residues. The CDR3: CASGQDPGDTQYF.

Frequency places this clonotype as medium-sized. The rearrangement links TRBV11-2 to TRBJ2-7; TCRdb selects TRBD2, and the lack of DNA leaves this call unchecked. Germline V lookup: CDR1 SGHAT, CDR2 FQNNGV. This CDR3 has 16 amino acids. The CDR3 here is CASSLARDYYSYEQYF.

The genes are TRBV27 and TRBJ2-3; no DNA is available, so the TRBD2 call from TCRdb remains unchecked. The CDR3 totals 15 residues. Looked up from germline, CDR1 is MNHEY and CDR2 is SMNVEV (reference sequence). CDR3 in amino acids: CASSLASGGLDTQYF.

The chain links TRBV6-1 to TRBJ1-6; TCRdb selects TRBD1, and the lack of DNA leaves this call unchecked. Germline CDR1 is MNHNS and CDR2 is SASEGT. The CDR3 runs to 15 residues. The CDR3 here is CASRGGDSNNSPLHF.

The rearrangement joins TRBV5-4 to TRBJ2-5; TCRdb lists TRBD2, though no DNA is available to test this call. The CDR3 is 16 amino acids. The germline V gene has CDR1 SGHNT and CDR2 YYREEE (reference sequence). CDR3: CASSLVGLAGQETQYF.